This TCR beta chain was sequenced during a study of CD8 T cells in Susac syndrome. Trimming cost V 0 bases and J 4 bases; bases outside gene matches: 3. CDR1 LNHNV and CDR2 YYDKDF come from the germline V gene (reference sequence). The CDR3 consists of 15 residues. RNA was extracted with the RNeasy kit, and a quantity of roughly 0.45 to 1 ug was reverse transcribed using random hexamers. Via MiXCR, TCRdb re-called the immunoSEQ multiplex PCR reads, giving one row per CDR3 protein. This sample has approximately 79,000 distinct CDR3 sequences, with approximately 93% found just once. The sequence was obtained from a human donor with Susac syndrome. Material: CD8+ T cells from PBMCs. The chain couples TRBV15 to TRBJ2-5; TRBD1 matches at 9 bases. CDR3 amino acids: CATSRDPTGGETQYF. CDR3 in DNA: TGTGCCACCAGCAGAGACCCGACAGGGGGAGAGACCCAGTACTTC.